This TCR beta chain was captured in a study of OX40 agonist ivuxolimab in advanced cancers. Study at large: The dose of intravenous ivuxolimab that patients received every 2 weeks ranged from 0.01 to 10 mg/kg. Study results and limitations: Clones of CD4+ and CD8+ blood T cells grew by week 6 at doses of 0.1 to 3.0 mg/kg.

For this clone: Its antigen remains unknown.

Method: immunoSEQ multiplex PCR; TCRdb's copy keeps in-frame clones and lacks some. The sample lists about 100,000 clones; less than 95% were seen once. Trimming removed 1 base from V and 7 bases from J, with 6 bases in between. The CDR3 sequence is 12 residues long. Germline assignment: CDR1 SGHTA and CDR2 FQGNSA. The input for sequencing was CD4+ or CD8+ T cells sorted from blood, taken in a trial of the OX40 agonist ivuxolimab. This TCR derives from an adult with an advanced solid tumor such as melanoma, head and neck, liver or kidney cancer. This chain joins TRBV7-2 and TRBJ2-3, with D uncertain. The CDR3 coding sequence is TGTGCCAGCAGCTTAGACGACTATACGCAGTATTTT. Translating gives CASSLDDYTQYF. Full variable domain (missing parts from reference TRBV7-2 and TRBJ2-3): GAGVSQSPSNKVTEKGKDVELRCDPISGHTALYWYRQSLGQGLEFLIYFQGNSAPDKSGLPSDRFSAERTGGSVSTLTIQRTQQEDSAVYLCASSLDDYTQYFGPGTRLTVL.